The entry that follows covers one T cell receptor (beta chain) sequence. Its antigen remains unknown. Using genomic DNA as the template, TCR beta VDJ and CDR3 profiling was carried out. TCRdb reprocessed the reads via MiXCR and lists one record per CDR3 protein. The sample records 200,000 to 250,000 distinct CDR3 sequences, more than 55% being singletons. The data originate from a study of CD8+CD57+ T cells in acquired aplastic anemia. Study overall: When averaged, DNA from sorted CD4+ and CD8+ cells came to 3.2 ug. Whole-study findings and limits: No significant difference in CD8+ Simpson's diversity was found between patients and controls. There were approximately 27 CD8+ CDR3 sequences that occurred in both patients and controls.

Those patients picked for sequencing had displayed CD8+CD57+ cell expansion on flow cytometry. Trimming cost V 9 bases and J 7 bases, with 18 bases left between them. The CDR3 contains 14 residues. Germline V CDR1 and CDR2: LNHDA, SQIVND (reference sequence). This clonotype originated in a human donor with aplastic anemia. Input material: sorted CD4+, CD8+, or CD8+CD57+ T cells (not recorded which) from PBMCs. The chain uses TRBV19 and TRBJ2-2; a possible D gene is TRBD1 (5 bases). As DNA, the CDR3 is TGTGCCAGCAGCCCAGGCCCAGGGATCGGGGAGCTGTTTTTT. Its translation: CASSPGPGIGELFF.